The 10 T cell receptor beta chains reported below all come from one sample, sequenced in a study of blood T cells in healthy people across ages (dated by TCRdb to the mid-2010s). Library construction relied on 5' RACE. Instrument on record: Illumina HiSeq 2500. A second PCR of roughly 7 to 11 cycles was performed with a sample-barcoded 5' primer and a J-beta primer mix. TCRdb took the public reads, trimmed them with fastp at Q25, ran MiXCR for clone calling and kept in-frame beta chains. Entries are consolidated by CDR3 protein sequence, retaining the most common genes and DNA. The sample table shows over a million distinct CDR3 sequences, and approximately 59% are seen once. Jointly, the top ten make up 6.5% to 8% of the sample. What was sequenced was blood. Every receptor here comes from a man between 18 and 35 years old in good health.

This clonotype was seen only a few times. This chain connects TRBV7-2 to TRBJ2-7, with TRBD2 identical over 9 bases. In germline, CDR1 is SGHTA, CDR2 FQGNSA. The CDR3 contains 19 residues. V shed 5 bases, J shed 2 bases, and the junction held 19 bases outside the gene matches. CDR3 protein: CASSQTRESGRNGPYEQYF. For the CDR3, the DNA is TGTGCCAGCAGCCAAACCCGGGAGAGCGGGAGGAACGGCCCCTACGAGCAGTACTTC.

The chain combines TRBV11-2 with TRBJ1-2, with D tentatively TRBD1 (6 bases). This CDR3 has 13 amino acids. The V and J ends lost 8 bases and 6 bases respectively, with 16 bases between them. CDR1 is SGHAT and CDR2 is FQNNGV in the germline V gene. Here the CDR3 reads CASGDTGFNGYTF. The CDR3, as DNA: TGTGCCAGCGGTGATACAGGGTTTAATGGCTACACCTTC. The full variable domain, in which reference TRBV11-2 and TRBJ1-2 provide the parts outside the CDR3, is EAGVAQSPRYKIIEKRQSVAFWCNPISGHATLYWYQQILGQGPKLLIQFQNNGVVDDSQLPKDRFSAERLKGVDSTLKIQPAKLEDSAVYLCASGDTGFNGYTFGSGTRLTVV.

This clonotype was detected a few times. The chain couples TRBV6-4 to TRBJ2-3; D is perhaps TRBD2 (7 bases). Trimming shortened V by 0 bases and J by 2 bases, and 21 bases separated the two germline ends. This CDR3 contains 19 residues. Germline V CDR1 and CDR2: MRHNA, SNTAGT. As DNA, the CDR3 is TGTGCCAGCAGTGACTCGGGCCGGGGGGCCGGCCACCTCACAGATACGCAGTATTTT. It is translated as CASSDSGRGAGHLTDTQYF.

The rearrangement joins TRBV20-1 to TRBJ2-5; no clear D gene. The V gene lost 4 bases and the J gene lost 2 bases, with 11 bases spanning the gap. In germline, CDR1 is DFQATT, CDR2 SNEGSKA (reference sequence). This CDR3 comprises 13 residues. The CDR3 nucleotides are TGCAGTGCTACCCTGCCTGCACAAGAGACCCAGTACTTC. Encoded protein: CSATLPAQETQYF.

The V gene is TRBV6-5, the J gene TRBJ2-1; 8 bases line up with TRBD2. The CDR3 has 11 amino acids. Germline CDR1 and CDR2: MNHEY and SVGAGI. The trim removed 8 bases at V and 10 bases at J, leaving 4 bases unmatched. In DNA form, the CDR3 reads TGTGCCAGCCAAGCGGGAGAAGAGCAGTTCTTC. Translating it yields CASQAGEEQFF.

This clonotype was picked up a small number of times. The chain has TRBV20-1 and TRBJ1-5; D may be TRBD1 (5 bases). The V and J ends lost 0 bases and 6 bases respectively, with 18 bases between them. In germline, CDR1 is DFQATT, CDR2 SNEGSKA (reference sequence). This CDR3 is built from 16 residues. In DNA, the CDR3 is TGCAGTGCTAGAGATCTGGACCGCTCGGGGCGTCAGCCCCAGCATTTT. Amino acid sequence: CSARDLDRSGRQPQHF.

In its sample, this clonotype was seen a few times. V usage is TRBV29-1 and J usage is TRBJ2-5; TRBD2 is a possible D gene (6 bases). Deletions cut 0 bases from V and 5 bases from J, with 13 bases between. The CDR3 is 14 amino acids. The germline CDR1 and CDR2 sequences are SQVTM and ANQGSEA. The CDR3 region has the DNA TGCAGCGTTGAAGATTGGGCGGAGGGGGAGACCCAGTACTTC. The encoded protein is CSVEDWAEGETQYF.

The rearrangement links TRBV25-1 to TRBJ2-2; D unresolved. Trimming took 4 bases from V and 8 from J, leaving 11 bases between them. The CDR3 extends over 13 amino acids. Germline assignment: CDR1 MGHDK and CDR2 SYGVNS. DNA of the CDR3: TGTGCCAGCAGTGGCTCGGTGGCGGGGGAGCTGTTTTTT. Translated, it gives CASSGSVAGELFF.

The sample holds a few counts of this clonotype. The J gene is TRBJ1-2, the V gene TRBV29-1; possibly TRBD1 for D (6 bases). Germline CDR1 SQVTM, CDR2 ANQGSEA. Trimming cost V 6 bases and J 8 bases, with 16 bases left between them. CDR3 length equals 12 residues. CDR3 loop: CSVEDSWYGYTF. The CDR3 nucleotides read TGCAGCGTAGAGGACAGTTGGTACGGCTACACCTTC.

DNA for the CDR3: TGTGCCACCAGCAGGATGGTATCGGGGGATGGCTACACCTTC. As protein: CATSRMVSGDGYTF. The chain employs TRBV15 and TRBJ1-2; D may be TRBD1 (5 bases). The CDR3 is 14 residues long. Trimming stripped 3 bases from V and 6 bases from J, with 14 bases between. Per germline, CDR1 LNHNV and CDR2 YYDKDF (reference sequence).